A selection of T cell receptor beta chains follows, all from one sample in a study of shared T cell receptors in the human thymus. Measured with immunoSEQ multiplex PCR; TCRdb has only the in-frame clones, and not every one. The data show 500,000 to 850,000 clones, more than 70% seen once. These data were likewise used in another study, on human thymus T cells.

The sequencing input was thymocytes. Source of these receptors: a boy younger than two with a congenital heart defect. The CDR3 runs from the conserved cysteine through the conserved F or W. The D gene is left open where the match is weak. The listing skips clone size in some rows; elsewhere it reads once, few, many or a size class.

j_call,d_call,v_call,clone_size,cdr3_aa,cdr3_nt
TRBJ1-1,NA,TRBV5-1,NA,CASSLRQFGMNTEAFF,TGCGCCAGCAGCCTAAGACAGTTTGGGATGAACACTGAAGCTTTCTTT
TRBJ2-7,TRBD2,TRBV29-1,NA,CSVEDQGLAGRYEQYF,TGCAGCGTTGAAGATCAGGGACTAGCGGGCAGGTACGAGCAGTACTTC
TRBJ2-5,TRBD2,TRBV6-5,NA,CASSPSGGETQYF,TGTGCCAGCAGTCCCTCGGGGGGAGAGACCCAGTACTTC
TRBJ1-5,TRBD1,TRBV6-1,NA,CASSGGQGANQPQHF,TGTGCCAGCAGTGGGGGGCAGGGGGCAAATCAGCCCCAGCATTTT
TRBJ1-6,NA,TRBV28,NA,CASTPRVRYVHNSPLHF,TGTGCCAGCACCCCCCGAGTTCGATACGTTCATAATTCACCCCTCCACTTT
TRBJ1-2,NA,TRBV2,NA,CASSLENDSPEGYTF,TGTGCCAGCAGTCTCGAAAACGACAGCCCTGAGGGCTACACCTTC
TRBJ1-2,TRBD1,TRBV6-4,NA,CASTDRGVANYGYTF,TGTGCCAGCACCGACAGGGGGGTAGCTAACTATGGCTACACCTTC
TRBJ2-5,NA,TRBV11-3,NA,CASSFRNRKETQYF,TGTGCCAGCAGCTTTCGCAACAGGAAAGAGACCCAGTACTTC
TRBJ2-4,NA,TRBV27,NA,CASSFEGGKNIQYF,TGTGCCAGCAGTTTTGAGGGAGGCAAAAACATTCAGTACTTC
TRBJ2-1,TRBD1,TRBV6-5,NA,CASSQRTGRNEQFF,TGTGCCAGCAGTCAACGGACAGGGAGGAATGAGCAGTTCTTC
TRBJ2-1,TRBD2,TRBV5-8,NA,CASSLAELAGGPWGEQFF,TGTGCCAGCAGCTTGGCCGAGTTAGCGGGAGGGCCGTGGGGTGAGCAGTTCTTC
TRBJ2-7,NA,TRBV11-3,NA,CASSIDSIHEQYF,TGTGCCAGCAGCATCGACAGCATCCACGAGCAGTACTTC
TRBJ1-2,TRBD1,TRBV2,NA,CARGQAMNYGYTF,TGTGCCAGGGGACAGGCGATGAACTATGGCTACACCTTC
TRBJ2-2,NA,TRBV5-4,NA,CASSPRQDRTGELFF,TGTGCCAGCAGCCCCAGACAGGATCGTACCGGGGAGCTGTTTTTT
TRBJ2-1,NA,TRBV5-1,NA,CASSLKNEQFF,TGCGCCAGCAGCCTAAAAAATGAGCAGTTCTTC
TRBJ1-1,NA,TRBV2,NA,CASSATGTEAFF,TGTGCCAGCAGCGCTACAGGGACTGAAGCTTTCTTT
TRBJ2-7,TRBD2,TRBV7-2,NA,CASLPGLAGPYGSYEQYF,TGTGCCAGCCTACCGGGACTAGCGGGACCCTACGGCTCCTACGAGCAGTACTTC
TRBJ2-7,TRBD1,TRBV7-8,NA,CASSLETGGSLNEQYF,TGTGCCAGCAGCTTAGAGACAGGGGGCTCTTTGAACGAGCAGTACTTC
TRBJ2-1,NA,TRBV27,NA,CASSHRQEKYNEQFF,TGTGCCAGCAGCCACCGACAGGAGAAATACAATGAGCAGTTCTTC
TRBJ1-6,TRBD1,TRBV7-9,NA,CASSTGQGQNNSPLHF,TGTGCCAGCAGCACGGGACAGGGCCAGAATAATTCCCCCCTCCACTTT
TRBJ2-5,NA,TRBV9,NA,CASSVGDGGAQETQYF,TGTGCCAGCAGCGTAGGGGATGGCGGGGCCCAAGAGACCCAGTACTTC
TRBJ2-3,NA,TRBV5-1,once,CASNPGLCTDTQYF,TGCGCCAGCAACCCAGGACTGTGCACAGATACGCAGTATTTT
TRBJ2-2,TRBD2,TRBV7-2,NA,CASSLGKREIGELFF,TGTGCCAGCAGCTTAGGGAAGCGGGAGATCGGGGAGCTGTTTTTT
TRBJ2-7,TRBD2,TRBV10-1,NA,CASSGERERPYEQYF,TGCGCCAGCAGTGGTGAGCGGGAGAGACCCTACGAGCAGTACTTC
TRBJ1-2,TRBD1,TRBV27,NA,CASSLGQGDGYTF,TGTGCCAGCAGTTTGGGACAGGGCGATGGCTACACCTTC
TRBJ2-5,TRBD1,TRBV19,NA,CASRERQGQETQYF,TGTGCCAGTAGAGAGAGACAGGGGCAAGAGACCCAGTACTTC
TRBJ2-7,NA,TRBV14,NA,CASSVGDISDRSYEQYF,TGTGCCAGCAGCGTGGGGGATATTTCGGACAGATCCTACGAGCAGTACTTC
TRBJ2-1,NA,TRBV28,NA,CASSLPANEQFF,TGTGCCAGCAGTTTACCAGCGAATGAGCAGTTCTTC
TRBJ2-3,TRBD2,TRBV28,NA,CASSPPRRGRVTDTQYF,TGTGCCAGCAGTCCACCCCGGCGCGGGAGAGTCACAGATACGCAGTATTTT
TRBJ1-2,TRBD1,TRBV7-2,NA,CASSLRQGANYGYTF,TGTGCCAGCAGCCTGCGACAGGGCGCGAACTATGGCTACACCTTC
TRBJ1-2,NA,TRBV5-1,NA,CASSLGLYYGYTF,TGCGCCAGCAGCTTGGGGCTCTACTATGGCTACACCTTC
TRBJ1-2,TRBD1,TRBV5-4,NA,CASSPGQNYGYTF,TGTGCCAGCAGCCCGGGACAGAACTATGGCTACACCTTC
TRBJ2-7,TRBD1,TRBV19,NA,CASSPYRDSDYEQYF,TGTGCCAGTAGTCCTTACCGGGACAGCGATTACGAGCAGTACTTC
TRBJ2-3,NA,TRBV6-5,NA,CASSSRTLGGPDTQYF,TGTGCCAGCAGTTCCAGGACCCTAGGCGGGCCAGATACGCAGTATTTT
TRBJ2-7,TRBD2,TRBV15,NA,CATSRGSGMTSGSPYEQYF,TGTGCCACCAGCAGAGGTAGCGGAATGACTAGCGGGAGCCCCTACGAGCAGTACTTC
TRBJ1-1,NA,TRBV16,NA,CASSARHEDYTEAFF,TGTGCCAGCAGCGCTAGACATGAGGACTACACTGAAGCTTTCTTT
TRBJ1-2,TRBD1,TRBV7-8,NA,CASSTRDSGPHYGYTF,TGTGCCAGCAGCACCCGGGACAGCGGCCCTCACTATGGCTACACCTTC
TRBJ2-7,TRBD1,TRBV2,NA,CASRAPDRGGHEQYF,TGTGCCAGCAGAGCCCCGGACAGGGGAGGCCACGAGCAGTACTTC
TRBJ2-7,NA,TRBV10-1,NA,CASSPDRSVNTHEQYF,TGCGCCAGCAGCCCCGACAGGTCGGTGAACACTCACGAGCAGTACTTC
TRBJ2-5,TRBD2,TRBV4-3,NA,CASSQTPRSGEGETQYF,TGCGCCAGCAGCCAAACCCCGAGGAGCGGGGAAGGAGAGACCCAGTACTTC
TRBJ2-7,TRBD2,TRBV7-2,NA,CASSFISGDPRFDEQYF,TGTGCCAGCAGCTTTATTAGCGGGGACCCGCGGTTTGACGAGCAGTACTTC
TRBJ2-7,NA,TRBV5-1,NA,CASSSDSARSYEQYF,TGCGCCAGCAGCTCGGACAGTGCGAGATCCTACGAGCAGTACTTC
TRBJ1-6,NA,TRBV7-9,NA,CASSPGGTNSPLHF,TGTGCCAGCAGCCCCGGGGGGACTAATTCACCCCTCCACTTT